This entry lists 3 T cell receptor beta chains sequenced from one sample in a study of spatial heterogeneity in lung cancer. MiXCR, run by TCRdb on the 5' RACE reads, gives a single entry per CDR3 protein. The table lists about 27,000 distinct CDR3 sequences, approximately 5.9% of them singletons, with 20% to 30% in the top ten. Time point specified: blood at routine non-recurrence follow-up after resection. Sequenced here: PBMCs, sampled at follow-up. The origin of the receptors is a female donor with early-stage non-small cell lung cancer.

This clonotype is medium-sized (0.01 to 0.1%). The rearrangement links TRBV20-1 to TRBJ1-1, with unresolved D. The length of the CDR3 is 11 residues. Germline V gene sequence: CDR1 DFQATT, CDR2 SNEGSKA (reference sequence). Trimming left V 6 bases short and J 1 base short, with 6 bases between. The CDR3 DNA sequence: TGCAGTGCAGCCGGGAACACTGAAGCTTTCTTT. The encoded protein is CSAAGNTEAFF.

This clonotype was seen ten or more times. The CDR3 DNA is TGCAGTGCTAGAGGCGCTAGCGGGTCCCACGAGCAGTACTTC. It specifies CSARGASGSHEQYF. This rearrangement joins TRBV20-1 to TRBJ2-7; the match to TRBD2 covers 8 bases. The CDR3 contains 14 residues. V lost 1 base, J lost 5 bases, and 7 bases stayed unmatched. Germline V gene data show CDR1 as DFQATT and CDR2 as SNEGSKA (reference sequence).

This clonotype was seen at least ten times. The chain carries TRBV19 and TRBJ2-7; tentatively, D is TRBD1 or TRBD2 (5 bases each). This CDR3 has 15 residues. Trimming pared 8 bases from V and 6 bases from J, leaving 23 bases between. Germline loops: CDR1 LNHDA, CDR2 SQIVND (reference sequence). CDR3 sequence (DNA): TGTGCCAGTGGCGGGCCAACGGACAACGTGGGCGAGCAGTACTTC. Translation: CASGGPTDNVGEQYF.